This T cell receptor (beta chain) was captured by sequencing in a study of shared clonotypes between healthy human individuals. On the study more broadly: Two women and a few men aged 18 to 49 served as donors.

Study-level findings and limits: Naive subsets, compared against memory subsets, generally had larger estimated richness values.

It was CD45RO-negative cells, positively selected for CCR7, that made up naive CD8 cells, with terminally differentiated effector memory CD45RA+ cells excluded. Sequenced by immunoSEQ multiplex PCR; TCRdb stores in-frame clones only, minus some. The table has just over 2,000,000 clones, over 85% seen once. Germline CDR1 reads ENHRY; CDR2 reads SYGVKD. Trimming removed 8 bases from V and 8 bases from J; junction bases left unmatched: 10. The CDR3 runs 13 residues. For this clone: Its matching antigen is unknown.

Input material: naive CD8+ T cells sorted from blood. The chain uses TRBV10-3 and TRBJ1-2, with 8 bases fitting TRBD1. The clonotype was recovered from a young man in good health. CDR3 region: CAIYDTGGFGYTF. CDR3 DNA: TGTGCCATCTATGATACAGGGGGTTTCGGCTACACCTTC.